The present entry profiles one T cell receptor (beta chain) with its context. CDR1 is MNHNY and CDR2 is SVGAGI in the germline V gene (reference sequence). The ends were cut back, 5 bases at V and 4 bases at J, with 13 bases in the middle. The CDR3 runs to 14 residues. The sample belongs to a study of blood T cells in healthy people across ages. Using a J-beta primer mix together with a sample-barcoded 5' primer, a second PCR was run for roughly 7 to 12 cycles. TCRdb passed the 5' RACE reads through MiXCR, listing each CDR3 protein once. The table has 760,000 or so distinct CDR3 sequences, 20% to 25% seen once. The same sample was also used in a study of T cells of mothers and their children.

The receptor comes from a boy aged 10-17 years in good health. What was sequenced was blood. This chain uses TRBV6-6 with TRBJ2-3; D remains unclear. DNA for the CDR3: TGTGCCAGCAGTGGCATAGGAGAACCAGATACGCAGTATTTT. This translates into CASSGIGEPDTQYF.